This T cell receptor (beta chain) was documented in a study of blood T cell repertoires in COVID-19. Measured with immunoSEQ multiplex PCR; TCRdb has only the in-frame clones, and not every one. Of some 220,000 clones listed, roughly 85% are singletons. Source material: peripheral blood. This clonotype was sampled from a man aged 50-60 years with COVID-19, enrolled during active disease.

DNA for the CDR3: TGTGCCAGCAGCCCGAGGACAGGGACTAATGAAAAACTGTTTTTT. Its protein product is CASSPRTGTNEKLFF. The chain recombines TRBV28 with TRBJ1-4; 8 positions agree with TRBD1. V lost 6 bases to trimming and J lost 2 bases; unmatched junction nucleotides: 5. Germline CDR1 MDHEN, CDR2 SYDVKM. The CDR3 length is 15 residues.